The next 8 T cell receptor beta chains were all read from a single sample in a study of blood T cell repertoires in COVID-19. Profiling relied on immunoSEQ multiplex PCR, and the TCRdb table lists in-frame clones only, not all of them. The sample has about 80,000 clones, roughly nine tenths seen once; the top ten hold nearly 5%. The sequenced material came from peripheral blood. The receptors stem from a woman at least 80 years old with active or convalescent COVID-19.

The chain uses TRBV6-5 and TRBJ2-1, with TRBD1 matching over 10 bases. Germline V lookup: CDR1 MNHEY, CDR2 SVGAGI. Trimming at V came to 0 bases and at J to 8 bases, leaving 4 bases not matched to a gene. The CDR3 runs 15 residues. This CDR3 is CASSYSPTGGYEQFF. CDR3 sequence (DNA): TGTGCCAGCAGTTACTCCCCGACAGGGGGCTATGAGCAGTTCTTC.

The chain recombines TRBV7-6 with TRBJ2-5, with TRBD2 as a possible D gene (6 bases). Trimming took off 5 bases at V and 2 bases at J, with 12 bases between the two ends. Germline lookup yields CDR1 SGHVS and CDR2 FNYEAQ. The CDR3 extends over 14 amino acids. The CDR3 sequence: CASSPFREQETQYF. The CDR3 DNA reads TGTGCCAGCAGCCCCTTTCGGGAGCAAGAGACCCAGTACTTC.

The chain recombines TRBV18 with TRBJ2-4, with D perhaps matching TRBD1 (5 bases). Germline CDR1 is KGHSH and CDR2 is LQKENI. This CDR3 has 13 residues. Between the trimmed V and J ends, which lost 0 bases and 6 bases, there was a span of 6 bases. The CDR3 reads CASSPPTVNIQYF. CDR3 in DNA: TGTGCCAGCTCACCACCGACAGTAAACATTCAGTACTTC.

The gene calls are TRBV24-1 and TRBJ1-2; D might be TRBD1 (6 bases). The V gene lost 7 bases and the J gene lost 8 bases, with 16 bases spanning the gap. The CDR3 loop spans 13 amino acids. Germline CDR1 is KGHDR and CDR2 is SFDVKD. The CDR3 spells CATSGGAGKGYTF. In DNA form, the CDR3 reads TGTGCCACCAGCGGGGGGGCAGGGAAGGGCTACACCTTC.

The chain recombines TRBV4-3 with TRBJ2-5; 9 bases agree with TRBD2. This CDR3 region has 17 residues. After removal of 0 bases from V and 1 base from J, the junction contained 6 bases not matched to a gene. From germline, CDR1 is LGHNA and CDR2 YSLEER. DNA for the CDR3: TGCGCCAGCAGCCAAGATAGGGCTAGCGGGGCCCAAGAGACCCAGTACTTC. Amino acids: CASSQDRASGAQETQYF.

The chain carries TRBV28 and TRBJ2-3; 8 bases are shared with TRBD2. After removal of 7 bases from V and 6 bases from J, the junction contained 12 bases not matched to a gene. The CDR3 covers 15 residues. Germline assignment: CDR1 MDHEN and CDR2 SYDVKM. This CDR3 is CASTTSGGPMDTQYF. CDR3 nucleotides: TGTGCCAGCACCACTTCGGGGGGGCCAATGGATACGCAGTATTTT.

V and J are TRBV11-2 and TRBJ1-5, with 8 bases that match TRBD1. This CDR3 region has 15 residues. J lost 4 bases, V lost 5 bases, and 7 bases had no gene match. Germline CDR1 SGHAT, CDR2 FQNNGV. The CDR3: CASSKGTGSNQPQHF. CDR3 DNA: TGTGCCAGCAGCAAGGGGACAGGTTCAAATCAGCCCCAGCATTTT.

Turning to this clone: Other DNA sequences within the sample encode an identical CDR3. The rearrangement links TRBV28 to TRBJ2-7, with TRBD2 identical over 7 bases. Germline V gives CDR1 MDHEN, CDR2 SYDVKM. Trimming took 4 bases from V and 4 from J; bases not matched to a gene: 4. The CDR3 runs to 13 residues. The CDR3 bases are TGTGCCAGCAGTTCGGGACTAACGTACGAGCAGTACTTC. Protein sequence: CASSSGLTYEQYF.